A selection of T cell receptor beta chains follows, all from one sample in a study of cytomegalovirus exposure and HLA in healthy donors. Sequencing was performed with immunoSEQ multiplex PCR; in TCRdb, only in-frame clones are kept and a portion is missing. The sample includes some 85,000 clones, roughly 84% of them seen just once. The sequencing sample was made of PBMCs. The receptors were sampled from a woman aged 45-60 years in good health and CMV-seronegative. CDR3s include the opening cysteine and the closing phenylalanine or tryptophan. A D gene is named only where the DNA matches it firmly. Size tells how often a clone was seen (once, few, many) or the class of an expanded clone, and some rows leave it out.

j_call: TRBJ2-3; clone_size: NA; v_call: TRBV18; d_call: TRBD2; cdr3_aa: CASSSSGTGGDTQYF; cdr3_nt: TGTGCCAGCTCATCTAGCGGGACGGGCGGAGATACGCAGTATTTT
j_call: TRBJ2-5; clone_size: NA; v_call: TRBV2; d_call: NA; cdr3_aa: CASMPGGQETQYF; cdr3_nt: TGTGCCAGCATGCCCGGAGGCCAAGAGACCCAGTACTTC
j_call: TRBJ2-7; clone_size: NA; v_call: TRBV15; d_call: NA; cdr3_aa: CATSREAADSYEQYF; cdr3_nt: TGTGCCACCAGCAGAGAGGCAGCGGACTCCTACGAGCAGTACTTC
j_call: TRBJ2-1; clone_size: NA; v_call: TRBV9; d_call: NA; cdr3_aa: CASSDRKGDTVGNEQFF; cdr3_nt: TGTGCCAGCAGCGACCGGAAAGGGGACACGGTGGGGAATGAGCAGTTCTTC
j_call: TRBJ2-7; clone_size: NA; v_call: TRBV28; d_call: NA; cdr3_aa: CAIGGPFSSYEQYF; cdr3_nt: TGTGCCATCGGGGGTCCCTTTAGCTCCTACGAGCAGTACTTC
j_call: TRBJ2-5; clone_size: NA; v_call: TRBV2; d_call: TRBD1; cdr3_aa: CASKERTGDETQYF; cdr3_nt: TGTGCCAGCAAGGAAAGGACAGGGGATGAGACCCAGTACTTC
j_call: TRBJ2-1; clone_size: NA; v_call: TRBV16; d_call: TRBD2; cdr3_aa: CASSQYALAGGYNEQFF; cdr3_nt: TGTGCCAGCAGCCAATATGCCCTGGCGGGGGGGTACAATGAGCAGTTCTTC
j_call: TRBJ1-4; clone_size: NA; v_call: TRBV4-1; d_call: TRBD1; cdr3_aa: CASSRHGTGNEKLFF; cdr3_nt: TGCGCCAGCAGCCGGCACGGGACAGGGAACGAAAAACTGTTTTTT
j_call: TRBJ2-1; clone_size: NA; v_call: TRBV6-6; d_call: TRBD2; cdr3_aa: CASSYTGTRVGNEQFF; cdr3_nt: TGTGCCAGCAGTTACACCGGGACTAGAGTTGGAAATGAGCAGTTCTTC
j_call: TRBJ1-1; clone_size: NA; v_call: TRBV19; d_call: NA; cdr3_aa: CASSTPFTEAFF; cdr3_nt: TGTGCCAGTAGTACCCCTTTCACTGAAGCTTTCTTT
j_call: TRBJ2-4; clone_size: NA; v_call: TRBV27; d_call: NA; cdr3_aa: CASSLMSGKPGAKNIQYF; cdr3_nt: TGTGCCAGCAGTTTAATGTCGGGAAAGCCCGGGGCCAAAAACATTCAGTACTTC
j_call: TRBJ2-3; clone_size: NA; v_call: TRBV5-1; d_call: NA; cdr3_aa: CASSLQGKSTDTQYF; cdr3_nt: TGCGCCAGCAGCTTGCAGGGAAAAAGCACAGATACGCAGTATTTT
j_call: TRBJ2-1; clone_size: once; v_call: TRBV4-3; d_call: TRBD2; cdr3_aa: CASSQERGDNEQFF; cdr3_nt: TGCGCCAGCAGCCAAGAGCGGGGGGACAATGAGCAGTTCTTC
j_call: TRBJ2-7; clone_size: NA; v_call: TRBV6-5; d_call: TRBD2; cdr3_aa: CASSNSGRFYEQYF; cdr3_nt: TGCGCCAGCAGCAATAGCGGGAGATTCTACGAGCAGTACTTC
j_call: TRBJ2-2; clone_size: NA; v_call: TRBV2; d_call: TRBD2; cdr3_aa: CASSGTSGGELFF; cdr3_nt: TGTGCCAGCAGCGGGACTAGCGGCGGGGAGCTGTTTTTT
j_call: TRBJ2-3; clone_size: NA; v_call: TRBV7-6; d_call: TRBD1; cdr3_aa: CASSFRTGQDTQYF; cdr3_nt: TGTGCCAGCAGCTTTAGGACAGGGCAAGATACGCAGTATTTT
j_call: TRBJ1-1; clone_size: few; v_call: TRBV19; d_call: NA; cdr3_aa: CASSIWSGDGDTEAFF; cdr3_nt: TGTGCCAGTAGTATCTGGTCAGGGGATGGGGACACTGAAGCTTTCTTT
j_call: TRBJ2-1; clone_size: NA; v_call: TRBV7-7; d_call: TRBD2; cdr3_aa: CASSVLAGGHNEQFF; cdr3_nt: TGTGCTAGCAGCGTGCTAGCGGGAGGACACAATGAGCAGTTCTTC
j_call: TRBJ1-5; clone_size: NA; v_call: TRBV28; d_call: TRBD1; cdr3_aa: CASSPRQGYNQPQHF; cdr3_nt: TGTGCCAGCAGTCCTCGACAGGGCTACAATCAGCCCCAGCATTTT
j_call: TRBJ2-7; clone_size: NA; v_call: TRBV19; d_call: NA; cdr3_aa: CASSPRRGERTYEQYF; cdr3_nt: TGTGCCAGTAGTCCCCGAAGGGGCGAACGGACCTACGAGCAGTACTTC
j_call: TRBJ1-3; clone_size: once; v_call: TRBV29-1; d_call: TRBD1; cdr3_aa: CSVEDRTGALGNTIYF; cdr3_nt: TGCAGCGTTGAAGATAGGACAGGCGCGCTGGGAAACACCATATATTTT
j_call: TRBJ2-2; clone_size: NA; v_call: TRBV4-1; d_call: TRBD1; cdr3_aa: CASSLRDRQTTNTGELFF; cdr3_nt: TGCGCCAGCAGCCTGAGGGACAGGCAGACTACGAACACCGGGGAGCTGTTTTTT
j_call: TRBJ2-7; clone_size: few; v_call: TRBV15; d_call: TRBD2; cdr3_aa: CATSRGGSSGDYEQYF; cdr3_nt: TGTGCCACCAGCAGAGGTGGTTCTAGCGGGGATTACGAGCAGTACTTC
j_call: TRBJ2-5; clone_size: NA; v_call: TRBV30; d_call: TRBD2; cdr3_aa: CAWRIAGSTETQYF; cdr3_nt: TGTGCCTGGAGAATAGCGGGGAGCACGGAGACCCAGTACTTC
j_call: TRBJ1-1; clone_size: NA; v_call: TRBV5-1; d_call: NA; cdr3_aa: CASSLVGAATEAFF; cdr3_nt: TGCGCCAGCAGCTTGGTAGGGGCTGCAACTGAAGCTTTCTTT
j_call: TRBJ1-2; clone_size: NA; v_call: TRBV4-1; d_call: NA; cdr3_aa: CASSQDLYYGYTF; cdr3_nt: TGCGCCAGCAGCCAAGATCTGTACTATGGCTACACCTTC
j_call: TRBJ2-1; clone_size: NA; v_call: TRBV5-3; d_call: TRBD1; cdr3_aa: CARRRTGVYNEQFF; cdr3_nt: TGTGCCAGAAGGCGGACAGGGGTTTACAATGAGCAGTTCTTC
j_call: TRBJ2-7; clone_size: NA; v_call: TRBV6-5; d_call: TRBD1; cdr3_aa: CASSTMTGAEQYF; cdr3_nt: TGTGCCAGCAGCACCATGACAGGGGCCGAGCAGTACTTC
j_call: TRBJ1-5; clone_size: NA; v_call: TRBV28; d_call: NA; cdr3_aa: CASSQIQSLSNQPQHF; cdr3_nt: TGTGCCAGCAGTCAAATACAGAGCCTTAGCAATCAGCCCCAGCATTTT
j_call: TRBJ2-3; clone_size: NA; v_call: TRBV5-4; d_call: NA; cdr3_aa: CASSLGQLVTDTQYF; cdr3_nt: TGTGCCAGCAGCTTGGGGCAGTTGGTAACAGATACGCAGTATTTT
j_call: TRBJ2-7; clone_size: NA; v_call: TRBV5-1; d_call: TRBD1; cdr3_aa: CASSFGQGGTYEQYF; cdr3_nt: TGCGCCAGCAGCTTTGGACAGGGGGGAACTTACGAGCAGTACTTC
j_call: TRBJ2-1; clone_size: NA; v_call: TRBV19; d_call: NA; cdr3_aa: CASSIGRGSSYNEQFF; cdr3_nt: TGTGCCAGTAGTATTGGTCGCGGCAGCTCCTACAATGAGCAGTTCTTC
j_call: TRBJ1-3; clone_size: NA; v_call: TRBV18; d_call: NA; cdr3_aa: CASSRQYSSGNTIYF; cdr3_nt: TGTGCCAGCTCACGACAGTATAGCTCTGGAAACACCATATATTTT
j_call: TRBJ2-2; clone_size: NA; v_call: TRBV27; d_call: NA; cdr3_aa: CASSLKRAGELFF; cdr3_nt: TGTGCCAGCAGTTTAAAGAGGGCCGGGGAGCTGTTTTTT